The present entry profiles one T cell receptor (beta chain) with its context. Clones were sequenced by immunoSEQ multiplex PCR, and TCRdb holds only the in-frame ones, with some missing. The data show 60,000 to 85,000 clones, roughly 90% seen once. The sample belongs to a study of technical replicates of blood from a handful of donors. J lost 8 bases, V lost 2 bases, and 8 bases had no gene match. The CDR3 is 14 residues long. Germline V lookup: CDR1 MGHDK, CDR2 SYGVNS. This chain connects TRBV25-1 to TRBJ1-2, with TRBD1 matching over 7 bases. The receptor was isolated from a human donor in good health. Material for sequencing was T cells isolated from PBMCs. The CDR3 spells CASSEKGAPPGYTF. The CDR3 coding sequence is TGTGCCAGCAGTGAAAAGGGGGCCCCCCCGGGCTACACCTTC.